Given below is one TCR beta chain in context. This sample was included in a study of cytomegalovirus exposure and HLA in healthy donors. The primer mix had 60 Vbeta and 13 Jbeta primers. The method was immunoSEQ multiplex PCR; TCRdb's version includes in-frame clones alone and lacks a portion of them. The ten most abundant clones cover 8.1% of a sample with 40,000 or so clones. Germline CDR1 and CDR2: MDHEN and SYDVKM. The ends lost 1 base at V and 1 base at J; junction bases unmatched: 5. The CDR3 spans 16 residues. The material sequenced was PBMCs. The chain recombines TRBV28 with TRBJ1-2; 8 bases agree with TRBD1. This clonotype was obtained from a male donor in good health and CMV-seronegative. In DNA form, the CDR3 reads TGTGCCAGCAGTTTATTTCAGGGGGCGGGTAACTATGGCTACACCTTC. This encodes CASSLFQGAGNYGYTF.